In its sample, the clone carrying this TCR beta chain was seen a few times. The sample belongs to a study of blood T cell repertoires in COVID-19. Libraries were prepared by immunoSEQ multiplex PCR; TCRdb keeps only in-frame clonotypes and omits some of them. Of approximately 77,000 clones detected, about 72% appear once; the ten largest clones hold 15% to 20%. Trimming at V came to 5 bases and at J to 6 bases, leaving 8 bases not matched to a gene. This CDR3 has 15 amino acids. The germline V gene encodes CDR1 SEHNR and CDR2 FQNEAQ (reference sequence). This clonotype originated in a man in his 70s with active or convalescent COVID-19. This chain links TRBV7-9 with TRBJ1-5, with 9 nucleotides matching TRBD1. The sample consisted of peripheral blood. The CDR3 nucleotides read TGTGCCAGCAGCCGATCGACAGGGGGGCGTCAGCCCCAGCATTTT. Protein product: CASSRSTGGRQPQHF.